The clone carrying this TCR beta chain was detected a few times. Other DNA sequences from this sample encode an identical CDR3 as well. Authors' analysis steps: Quantification of nucleated cells was approximated via reference gene primer amplification. The protocol was immunoSEQ multiplex PCR, while the TCRdb copy is restricted to in-frame clones and leaves out a portion. That table is the source of V, J and clone size, and D and trimming were worked out from the DNA. The sample yields 150,000 to 200,000 clones, roughly three quarters seen once. This sample was taken from a study of blood T cell repertoires in COVID-19. Study-level background: Nucleic acid was either cDNA or gDNA, and it came from T cells, B-cell-depleted T cells, or PBMCs.

Germline trimming cut 6 bases from V and 1 base from J; bases unmatched to any gene: 3. Germline V gene lookup returns CDR1 SQVTM and CDR2 ANQGSEA. The CDR3 spans 13 residues. The clonotype originates from a woman in her forties or fifties with active or convalescent COVID-19. Sequenced input: peripheral blood. The V call is TRBV29-1, the J call TRBJ1-1, with TRBD1 matching 9 bases. CDR3 nucleotide sequence: TGCAGCGTAAGACAGGGGGGGAACACTGAAGCTTTCTTT. Translation: CSVRQGGNTEAFF.